Each of the 15 T cell receptor beta chains below was sequenced from the same sample in a study of blood T cell repertoires in COVID-19. Repertoires were generated with immunoSEQ multiplex PCR, while TCRdb's copy carries only in-frame clones and drops some. The sample shows 200,000 to 250,000 clones, about four fifths of them seen only once. The sample consisted of peripheral blood. These receptors were collected from a woman younger than 35 with acute or convalescent COVID-19.

This sequence joins TRBV11-3 and TRBJ1-5; D is undetermined. The CDR3 spans 12 residues. Germline values: CDR1 SGHNT, CDR2 YENEEA. The ends were cut back, 5 bases at V and 3 bases at J, with 5 bases in the middle. The CDR3 loop is CASSRDNQPQHF. DNA of the CDR3: TGTGCCAGCAGCCGGGACAATCAGCCCCAGCATTTT. The whole variable domain, filled in from reference TRBV11-3 and TRBJ1-5, reads EAGVVQSPRYKIIEKKQPVAFWCNPISGHNTLYWYLQNLGQGPELLIRYENEEAVDDSQLPKDRFSAERLKGVDSTLKIQPAELGDSAVYLCASSRDNQPQHFGDGTRLSIL.

The gene calls are TRBV30 and TRBJ1-6; TRBD1 aligns across 9 bases. CDR1 is GTSNPN, CDR2 SVGIG, per germline (reference sequence). The V gene end was trimmed by 0 bases and the J gene end by 9 bases; junction bases not matched to a gene: 6. The CDR3 is 15 amino acids. CDR3 region: CAWSVQGAEASPLHF. CDR3 nucleotides: TGTGCCTGGAGTGTACAGGGGGCGGAGGCTTCACCCCTCCACTTT.

This clone was recorded a few times. The rearrangement joins TRBV12-3 or TRBV12-4 to TRBJ2-3, with D unresolved. The CDR3 covers 12 residues. V lost 3 bases and J lost 5, with 6 bases in between. The CDR3 coding sequence is TGTGCCAGCAGTTTTTATAAAGATACGCAGTATTTT. The encoded protein is CASSFYKDTQYF.

The rearrangement joins TRBV5-6 to TRBJ2-7; 8 nucleotides agree with TRBD1. V dropped 0 bases and J dropped 3; count of bases not matched to a gene: 8. Germline V lookup: CDR1 SGHDT, CDR2 YYEEEE. The CDR3 length is 16 residues. As DNA, the CDR3 is TGTGCCAGCAGCTTGGTAAGACAGGGGTTCAACTACGAGCAGTACTTC. It codes for CASSLVRQGFNYEQYF.

V and J are TRBV4-3 and TRBJ2-1; 7 nucleotides match TRBD1. Per the germline V gene, CDR1 is LGHNA and CDR2 is YSLEER. There are 18 residues in the CDR3. Losses at the gene ends were 0 bases for V and 1 base for J; bases not matched to a gene: 9. CDR3 sequence: CASSQDSFQGVSYNEQFF. CDR3 DNA sequence: TGCGCCAGCAGCCAAGATTCTTTCCAGGGGGTATCCTACAATGAGCAGTTCTTC.

V usage is TRBV4-3 and J usage is TRBJ1-2, with a weak D call TRBD1 (5 bases). Trimming removed 0 bases at V and 2 bases at J, with 10 bases between. The CDR3 contains 15 residues. Germline CDR1 is LGHNA and CDR2 is YSLEER. CDR3 protein: CASSQDWGGNYGYTF. Written as DNA, the CDR3 is TGCGCCAGCAGCCAAGATTGGGGGGGAAACTATGGCTACACCTTC.

The chain combines TRBV30 with TRBJ2-7, with D possibly TRBD1 on 6 matching bases. This CDR3 region has 15 residues. V lost 2 bases and J lost 3, with 17 bases in between. The germline gives CDR1 GTSNPN, CDR2 SVGIG (reference sequence). The CDR3 sequence: CAWSWSWGPLYEQYF. CDR3 DNA: TGTGCCTGGAGTTGGAGTTGGGGGCCTCTCTACGAGCAGTACTTC.

The V and J genes are TRBV19 and TRBJ2-1; 9 positions match TRBD2. V gave up 4 bases and J gave up 5 bases; unmatched junction bases: 6. CDR3 length: 15 residues. The V gene's germline CDR1 is LNHDA and CDR2 SQIVND (reference sequence). This CDR3 reads CASSSGRAPNNEQFF. CDR3 DNA sequence: TGTGCCAGTAGTAGCGGGAGGGCACCTAACAATGAGCAGTTCTTC.

The rearrangement uses TRBV28 and TRBJ1-4; D is unresolved. Germline V gives CDR1 MDHEN, CDR2 SYDVKM. CDR3 size: 15 residues. Trimming left V 7 bases short and J 2 bases short, with 14 bases between. The CDR3 sequence: CASTPGILTNEKLFF. The CDR3 DNA reads TGTGCCAGCACCCCGGGAATTTTGACTAATGAAAAACTGTTTTTT.

This chain links TRBV4-3 with TRBJ2-5, with D maybe TRBD2 (6 bases). The CDR3 loop spans 15 amino acids. V shed 0 bases and J shed 7 bases, with 15 bases lying between them. The germline V gene encodes CDR1 LGHNA and CDR2 YSLEER. The CDR3 region has the DNA TGCGCCAGCAGCCAAGAATTCGGGGTGGGAGGGACCCAGTACTTC. This encodes CASSQEFGVGGTQYF.

The chain links TRBV18 to TRBJ1-6; maybe TRBD1 (6 bases). From germline, CDR1 is KGHSH and CDR2 LQKENI. CDR3 length: 14 residues. With 6 bases removed from V and 7 bases from J, the gap between germline ends came to 13 bases. CDR3 sequence (DNA): TGTGCCAGCTCCCAGGACAGAGAAAATTCACCCCTCCACTTT. Protein product: CASSQDRENSPLHF.

The chain couples TRBV9 to TRBJ1-3, with unresolved D. This CDR3 has 14 amino acids. The V gene lost 3 bases and the J gene lost 2 bases, with 9 bases spanning the gap. Germline CDR1 and CDR2: SGDLS and YYNGEE. CDR3 in amino acids: CASSGLGPGNTIYF. CDR3 coding DNA: TGTGCCAGCAGCGGGCTAGGCCCTGGAAACACCATATATTTT.

The chain combines TRBV5-1 with TRBJ2-2; 13 nucleotides agree with TRBD2. CDR3 length: 18 amino acids. Germline CDR1 reads SGHRS; CDR2 reads YFSETQ. After removal of 4 bases from V and 4 bases from J, the junction contained 10 bases not matched to a gene. The CDR3 DNA reads TGCGCCAGCAGCCCAAGACTAGCGGGAGGATGGAGCACCGGGGAGCTGTTTTTT. Residues: CASSPRLAGGWSTGELFF.

The chain carries TRBV6-5 and TRBJ1-2; D gene uncertain. This CDR3 is built from 14 residues. The germline V gene has CDR1 MNHEY and CDR2 SVGAGI. Between the trimmed V and J ends, which lost 0 bases and 3 bases, there was a span of 8 bases. The CDR3 loop reads CASSYSWRDYGYTF. CDR3 nucleotide sequence: TGTGCCAGCAGTTACTCGTGGAGGGACTATGGCTACACCTTC.

The genes are TRBV27 and TRBJ2-2; TRBD1 is a possible D gene (5 bases). Trimming removed 5 bases at V and 8 bases at J, with 9 bases between. Germline CDR1 MNHEY, CDR2 SMNVEV (reference sequence). This CDR3 has 12 residues. In DNA form, the CDR3 reads TGTGCCAGCAGTACCAGGACAGGGGAGCTGTTTTTT. As protein: CASSTRTGELFF.